The TCR beta chain described here comes from a study of early T cells in non-severe SARS-CoV-2 infection. TCRdb reanalysed the 5' RACE reads using MiXCR and keeps one entry per CDR3 protein. This table holds 50,000 to 70,000 distinct CDR3 sequences, about 9.1% found once. CDR3 length: 13 amino acids. V lost 7 bases, J lost 9 bases, and 16 bases lay in between. The table lists this clonotype with many counts. V gene TRBV12-3 or TRBV12-4 combines with J gene TRBJ1-5, with a tentative D call TRBD1 (6 bases). Material for sequencing was whole blood. The clonotype comes from an adult who was a healthcare worker with PCR-confirmed SARS-CoV-2 infection or an uninfected control (not recorded which). The CDR3 DNA sequence: TGTGCCAGCAAGACGGGACACCGGGGGCCCCAGCATTTT. This sequence encodes CASKTGHRGPQHF.